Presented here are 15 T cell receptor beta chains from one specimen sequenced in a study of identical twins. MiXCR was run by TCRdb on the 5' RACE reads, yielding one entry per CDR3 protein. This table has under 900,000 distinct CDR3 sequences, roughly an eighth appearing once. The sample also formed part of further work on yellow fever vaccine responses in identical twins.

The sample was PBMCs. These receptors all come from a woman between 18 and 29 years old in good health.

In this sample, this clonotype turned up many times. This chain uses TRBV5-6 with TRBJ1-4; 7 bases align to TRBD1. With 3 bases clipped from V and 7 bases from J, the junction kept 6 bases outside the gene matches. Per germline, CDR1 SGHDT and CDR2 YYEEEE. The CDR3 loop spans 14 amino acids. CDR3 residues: CASSSTGWGEKLFF. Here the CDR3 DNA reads TGTGCCAGCAGCTCGACAGGGTGGGGTGAAAAACTGTTTTTT.

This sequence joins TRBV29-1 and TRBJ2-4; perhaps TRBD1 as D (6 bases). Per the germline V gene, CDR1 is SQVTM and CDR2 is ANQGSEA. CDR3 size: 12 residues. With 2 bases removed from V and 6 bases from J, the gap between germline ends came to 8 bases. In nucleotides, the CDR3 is TGCAGCGTTGAAAGCAGGGGAAACATTCAGTACTTC. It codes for CSVESRGNIQYF.

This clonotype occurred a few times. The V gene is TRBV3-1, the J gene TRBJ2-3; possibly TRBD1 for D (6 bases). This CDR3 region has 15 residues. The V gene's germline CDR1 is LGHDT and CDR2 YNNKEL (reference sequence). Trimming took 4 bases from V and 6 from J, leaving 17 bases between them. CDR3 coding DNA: TGTGCCAGCAGCCCTTGGAACAGGGTAGGGGATACGCAGTATTTT. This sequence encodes CASSPWNRVGDTQYF.

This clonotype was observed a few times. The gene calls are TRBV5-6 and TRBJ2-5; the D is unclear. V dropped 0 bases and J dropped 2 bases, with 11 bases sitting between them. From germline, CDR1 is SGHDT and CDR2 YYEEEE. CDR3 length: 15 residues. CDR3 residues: CASSLAVPTQETQYF. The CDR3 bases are TGTGCCAGCAGCTTGGCCGTTCCTACTCAAGAGACCCAGTACTTC.

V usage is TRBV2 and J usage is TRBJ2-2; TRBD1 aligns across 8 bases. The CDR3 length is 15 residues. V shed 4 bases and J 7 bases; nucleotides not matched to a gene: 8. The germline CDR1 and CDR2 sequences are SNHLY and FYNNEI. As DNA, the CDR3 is TGTGCCAGCAGTGTATCCCCAGGGGGCGTCGGGGAGCTGTTTTTT. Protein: CASSVSPGGVGELFF.

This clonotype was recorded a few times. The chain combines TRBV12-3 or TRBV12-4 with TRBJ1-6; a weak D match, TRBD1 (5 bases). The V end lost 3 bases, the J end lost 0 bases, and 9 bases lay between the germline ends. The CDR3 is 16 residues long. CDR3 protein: CASSFGTSSYNSPLHF. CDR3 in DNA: TGTGCCAGCAGTTTCGGGACTAGCTCCTATAATTCACCCCTCCACTTT.

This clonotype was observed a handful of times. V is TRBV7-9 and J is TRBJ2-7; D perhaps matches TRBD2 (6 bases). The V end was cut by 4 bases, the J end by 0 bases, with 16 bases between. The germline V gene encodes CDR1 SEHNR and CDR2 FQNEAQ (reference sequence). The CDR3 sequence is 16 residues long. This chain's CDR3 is CASSSKDYPSSYEQYF. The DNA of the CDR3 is TGTGCCAGCAGCTCGAAGGACTATCCTAGCTCCTACGAGCAGTACTTC.

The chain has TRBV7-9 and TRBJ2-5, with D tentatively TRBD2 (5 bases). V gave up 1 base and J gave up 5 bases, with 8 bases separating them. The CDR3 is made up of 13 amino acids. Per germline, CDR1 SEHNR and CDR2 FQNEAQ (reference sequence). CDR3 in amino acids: CASSLGWRETQYF. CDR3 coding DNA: TGTGCCAGCAGCTTAGGCTGGAGGGAGACCCAGTACTTC. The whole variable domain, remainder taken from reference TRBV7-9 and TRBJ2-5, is DTGVSQNPRHKITKRGQNVTFRCDPISEHNRLYWYRQTLGQGPEFLTYFQNEAQLEKSRLLSDRFSAERPKGSFSTLEIQRTEQGDSAMYLCASSLGWRETQYFGPGTRLLVL.

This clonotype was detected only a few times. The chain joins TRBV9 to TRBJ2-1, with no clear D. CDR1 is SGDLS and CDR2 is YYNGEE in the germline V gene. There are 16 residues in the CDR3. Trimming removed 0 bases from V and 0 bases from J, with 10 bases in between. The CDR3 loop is CASSVGSLSSYNEQFF. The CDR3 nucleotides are TGTGCCAGCAGCGTAGGATCATTGAGCTCCTACAATGAGCAGTTCTTC.

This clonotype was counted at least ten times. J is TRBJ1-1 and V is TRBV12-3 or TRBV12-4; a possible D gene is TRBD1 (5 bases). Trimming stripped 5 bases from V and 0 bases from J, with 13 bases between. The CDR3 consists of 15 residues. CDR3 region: CASSPRLGVNTEAFF. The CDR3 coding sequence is TGTGCCAGCAGTCCGCGACTGGGGGTGAACACTGAAGCTTTCTTT.

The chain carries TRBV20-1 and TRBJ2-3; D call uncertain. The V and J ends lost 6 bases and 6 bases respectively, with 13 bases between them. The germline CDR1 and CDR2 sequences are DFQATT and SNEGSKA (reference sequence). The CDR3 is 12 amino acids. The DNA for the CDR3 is TGCAGTGCCCGTACTGCGTTGGATACGCAGTATTTT. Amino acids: CSARTALDTQYF.

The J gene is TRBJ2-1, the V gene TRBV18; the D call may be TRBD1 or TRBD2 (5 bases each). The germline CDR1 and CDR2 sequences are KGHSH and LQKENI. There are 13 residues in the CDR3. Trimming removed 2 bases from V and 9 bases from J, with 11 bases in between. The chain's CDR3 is CASSPIGAGEQFF. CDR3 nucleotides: TGTGCCAGCTCACCAATCGGGGCTGGTGAGCAGTTCTTC.

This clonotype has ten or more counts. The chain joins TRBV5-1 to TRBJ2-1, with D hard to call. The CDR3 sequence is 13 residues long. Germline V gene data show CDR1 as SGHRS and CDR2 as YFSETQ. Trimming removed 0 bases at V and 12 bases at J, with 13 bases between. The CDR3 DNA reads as TGCGCCAGCAGCTTGGGAGATCATTCGGGGCAGTTCTTC. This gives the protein CASSLGDHSGQFF.

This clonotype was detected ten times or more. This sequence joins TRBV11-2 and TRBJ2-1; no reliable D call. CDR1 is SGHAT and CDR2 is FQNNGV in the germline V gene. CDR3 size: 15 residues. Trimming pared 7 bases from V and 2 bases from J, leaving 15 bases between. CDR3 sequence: CASILTVSPYNEQFF. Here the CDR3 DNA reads TGTGCCAGCATCCTGACCGTAAGTCCCTACAATGAGCAGTTCTTC.

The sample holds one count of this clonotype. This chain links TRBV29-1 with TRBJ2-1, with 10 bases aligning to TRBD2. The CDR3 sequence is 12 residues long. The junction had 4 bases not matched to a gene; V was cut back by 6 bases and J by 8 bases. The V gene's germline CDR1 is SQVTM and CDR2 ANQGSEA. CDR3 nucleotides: TGCAGCGTGCTAGCGGGAGACCATGAGCAGTTCTTC. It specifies CSVLAGDHEQFF.